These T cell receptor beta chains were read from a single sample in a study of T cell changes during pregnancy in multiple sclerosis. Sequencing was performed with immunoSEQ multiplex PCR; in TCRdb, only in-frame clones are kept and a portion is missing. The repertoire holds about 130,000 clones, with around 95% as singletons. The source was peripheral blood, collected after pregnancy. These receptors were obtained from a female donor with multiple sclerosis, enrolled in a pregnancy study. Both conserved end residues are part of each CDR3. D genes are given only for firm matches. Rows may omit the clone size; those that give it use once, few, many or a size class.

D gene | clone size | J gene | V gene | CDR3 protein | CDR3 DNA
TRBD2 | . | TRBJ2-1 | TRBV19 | CASRRGLAGGNWVDEQFF | TGTGCCAGTCGAAGGGGGCTAGCGGGAGGGAACTGGGTCGATGAGCAGTTCTTC
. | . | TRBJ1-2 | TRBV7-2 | CASSLSGGFLMGYTF | TGTGCCAGCAGCTTGTCGGGGGGCTTTTTAATGGGCTACACCTTC
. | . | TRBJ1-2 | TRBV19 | CASSIDRINLGYTF | TGTGCCAGTAGTATTGACAGGATTAACTTAGGCTACACCTTC
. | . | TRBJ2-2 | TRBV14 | CASSLEGIRSGELFF | TGTGCCAGCAGTCTAGAAGGTATAAGGTCCGGGGAGCTGTTTTTT
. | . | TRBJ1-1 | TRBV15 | CATSRGRGNGEAFF | TGTGCCACCAGCAGAGGAAGGGGTAACGGTGAAGCTTTCTTT
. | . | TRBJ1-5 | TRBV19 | CASRTQGSRQPQHF | TGTGCCAGTAGGACGCAGGGGAGTCGTCAGCCCCAGCATTTT
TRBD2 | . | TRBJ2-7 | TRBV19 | CASSPRPGLAGYEQYF | TGTGCCAGTAGTCCCCGGCCGGGACTAGCGGGTTACGAGCAGTACTTC
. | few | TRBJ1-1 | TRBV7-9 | CASRGAMNTEAFF | TGTGCCTCACGGGGGGCCATGAACACTGAAGCTTTCTTT
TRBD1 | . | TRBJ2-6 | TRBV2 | CASIGQGASGANVLTF | TGTGCCAGCATCGGGCAGGGGGCTTCTGGGGCCAACGTCCTGACTTTC
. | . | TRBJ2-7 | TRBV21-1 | CASLDYPRDSSYEQYF | TGTGCCAGCCTCGATTATCCCCGGGACAGTTCCTACGAGCAGTACTTC
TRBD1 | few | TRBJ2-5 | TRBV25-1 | CASSEFRTGKETQYF | TGTGCCAGCAGTGAATTTAGGACAGGGAAAGAGACCCAGTACTTC
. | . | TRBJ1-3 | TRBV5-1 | CASSLGGRLGGNTIYF | TGCGCCAGCAGCTTGGGGGGGCGTCTAGGAGGAAACACCATATATTTT
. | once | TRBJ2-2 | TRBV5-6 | CASSSQTGNTGELFF | TGTGCCAGCAGCTCCCAGACAGGGAACACCGGGGAGCTGTTTTTT
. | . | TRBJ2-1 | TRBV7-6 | CASSLLGTSNNEQFF | TGTGCCAGCAGCTTATTAGGGACATCCAACAATGAGCAGTTCTTC